These 7 T cell receptor beta chains were sequenced from one sample in a study of regulatory T cells in long-lasting Graves disease. Construction of TCR beta libraries relied on iRepertoire HTBI primers and on Arm-PCR targeting CDR3 regions. MiXCR, run by TCRdb on the multiplex PCR reads, gives a single entry per CDR3 protein. This table holds 320,000 or so distinct CDR3 sequences, more than 15% found once. Stated time point: newly diagnosed GD, antithyroid drugs for less than 3 months. PBMCs provided the RNA from which the TCR library was made. This specimen was peripheral blood mononuclear cells (PBMCs), taken at new diagnosis, from a patient treated with antithyroid drugs. These receptors came from a female donor with Graves disease.

This clonotype was observed at least ten times. The chain is built from TRBV28 and TRBJ2-2, with a tentative D call TRBD1 (6 bases). CDR1 and CDR2 from the germline V gene are MDHEN and SYDVKM. The CDR3 consists of 18 residues. Trimming removed 2 bases at V and 8 bases at J, with 24 bases between. The CDR3 sequence is CASSLIFPKQGPSGELFF. The CDR3 DNA follows: TGTGCCAGCAGTTTAATATTCCCAAAACAGGGCCCCAGTGGGGAGCTGTTTTTT.

This clonotype was seen repeatedly, ten times or more. In DNA, the CDR3 is TGTGCCAGCAGCCACGTGAACACTGAAGCTTTCTTT. Translating gives CASSHVNTEAFF. This chain joins TRBV11-2 and TRBJ1-1; unclear D gene. The germline gives CDR1 SGHAT, CDR2 FQNNGV. The CDR3 spans 12 residues. Trimming removed 5 bases from V and 0 bases from J, with 4 bases in between.

CDR3: CASSLDRGRLPGETQYF. As DNA, the CDR3 is TGTGCCAGCAGCTTGGACAGGGGGCGCCTACCGGGGGAGACCCAGTACTTC. This rearrangement joins TRBV5-6 to TRBJ2-5, with 9 nucleotides matching TRBD1. Trimming took 0 bases from V and 5 from J; bases not matched to a gene: 11. The V gene's germline CDR1 is SGHDT and CDR2 YYEEEE. The CDR3 has 17 residues.

This rearrangement joins TRBV19 to TRBJ1-1; 7 nucleotides agree with TRBD1. V dropped 7 bases and J dropped 3; count of bases not matched to a gene: 5. Per the germline V gene, CDR1 is LNHDA and CDR2 is SQIVND (reference sequence). This CDR3 has 13 amino acids. CDR3 amino acids: CASNLGTDTEAFF. As DNA, the CDR3 is TGTGCCAGTAACCTGGGGACAGACACTGAAGCTTTCTTT.

This clonotype was seen ten or more times. The chain combines TRBV15 with TRBJ2-2, with TRBD2 matching 7 bases. The V gene's germline CDR1 is LNHNV and CDR2 YYDKDF (reference sequence). J was trimmed by 4 bases and V by 2 bases; bases with no gene match: 7. This CDR3 spans 16 amino acids. Here the CDR3 DNA reads TGTGCCACCAGCAGACCGAGAGCGGGATTCACCGGGGAGCTGTTTTTT. Translation: CATSRPRAGFTGELFF. Filled out from reference TRBV15 and TRBJ2-2, the complete variable domain reads DAMVIQNPRYQVTQFGKPVTLSCSQTLNHNVMYWYQQKSSQAPKLLFHYYDKDFNNEADTPDNFQSRRPNTSFCFLDIRSPGLGDTAMYLCATSRPRAGFTGELFFGEGSRLTVL.

This clonotype appeared a few times. This chain connects TRBV13 to TRBJ2-1; 15 bases map to TRBD2. This CDR3 spans 14 amino acids. V shed 3 bases, J shed 14 bases, and the junction held 5 bases outside the gene matches. Germline V CDR1 and CDR2: PRHDT, FYEKMQ (reference sequence). The CDR3 coding sequence is TGTGCCAGCAGCTTGGGACTAGCGGGAGGATGGGAGTTCTTC. It is translated as CASSLGLAGGWEFF.

The table lists this clonotype with many counts. The J gene is TRBJ2-1, the V gene TRBV7-3, with TRBD2 matching 10 bases. CDR1 is SGHTA, CDR2 FQGTGA, per germline. The CDR3 consists of 17 residues. V trimming: 4 bases; J trimming: 0 bases; junction bases outside the gene matches: 6. CDR3 residues: CASSWGTSESSYNEQFF. DNA of the CDR3: TGTGCCAGCAGCTGGGGGACTAGCGAGAGCTCCTACAATGAGCAGTTCTTC. Full variable domain (remainder filled in from reference TRBV7-3 and TRBJ2-1): GAGVSQTPSNKVTEKGKYVELRCDPISGHTALYWYRQSLGQGPEFLIYFQGTGAADDSGLPNDRFFAVRPEGSVSTLKIQRTERGDSAVYLCASSWGTSESSYNEQFFGPGTRLTVL.